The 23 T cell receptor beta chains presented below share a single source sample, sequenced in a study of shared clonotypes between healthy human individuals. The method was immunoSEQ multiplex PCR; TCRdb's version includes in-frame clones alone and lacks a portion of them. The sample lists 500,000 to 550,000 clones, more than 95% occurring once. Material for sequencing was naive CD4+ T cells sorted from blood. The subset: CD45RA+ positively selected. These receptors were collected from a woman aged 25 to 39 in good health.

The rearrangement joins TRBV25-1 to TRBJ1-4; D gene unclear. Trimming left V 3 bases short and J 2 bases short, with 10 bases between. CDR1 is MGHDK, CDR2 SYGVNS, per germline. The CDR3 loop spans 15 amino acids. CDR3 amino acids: CASSEFGRTNEKLFF. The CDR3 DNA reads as TGTGCCAGCAGTGAGTTCGGACGGACTAATGAAAAACTGTTTTTT.

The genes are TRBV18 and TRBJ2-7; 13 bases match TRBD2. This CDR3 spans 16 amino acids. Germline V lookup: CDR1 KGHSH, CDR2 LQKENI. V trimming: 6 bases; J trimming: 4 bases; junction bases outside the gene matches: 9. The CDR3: CASSDAGTSGNYEQYF. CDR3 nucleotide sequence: TGTGCCAGCTCGGACGCCGGGACTAGCGGGAATTACGAGCAGTACTTC.

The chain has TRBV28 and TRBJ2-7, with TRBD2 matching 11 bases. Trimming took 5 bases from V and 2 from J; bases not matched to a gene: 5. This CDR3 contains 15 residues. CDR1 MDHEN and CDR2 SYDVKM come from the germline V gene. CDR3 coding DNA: TGTGCCAGCAGTCGCCCGGGACTAGCGGCCTACGAGCAGTACTTC. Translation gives CASSRPGLAAYEQYF.

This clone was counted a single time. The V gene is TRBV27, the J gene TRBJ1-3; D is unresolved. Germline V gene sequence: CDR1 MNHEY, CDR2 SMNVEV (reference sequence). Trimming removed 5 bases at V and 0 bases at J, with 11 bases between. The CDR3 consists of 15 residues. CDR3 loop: CASSRTPTSGNTIYF. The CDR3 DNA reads TGTGCCAGCAGTCGGACGCCAACCTCTGGAAACACCATATATTTT.

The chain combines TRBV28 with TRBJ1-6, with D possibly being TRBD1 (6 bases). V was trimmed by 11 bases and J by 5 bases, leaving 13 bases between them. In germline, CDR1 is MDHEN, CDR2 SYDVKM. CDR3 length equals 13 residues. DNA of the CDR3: TGTGCCGGCACAGGGAGTCATAATTCACCCCTCCACTTT. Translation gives CAGTGSHNSPLHF. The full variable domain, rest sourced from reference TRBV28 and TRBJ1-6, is DVKVTQSSRYLVKRTGEKVFLECVQDMDHENMFWYRQDPGLGLRLIYFSYDVKMKEKGDIPEGYSVSREKKERFSLILESASTNQTSMYLCAGTGSHNSPLHFGNGTRLTVT.

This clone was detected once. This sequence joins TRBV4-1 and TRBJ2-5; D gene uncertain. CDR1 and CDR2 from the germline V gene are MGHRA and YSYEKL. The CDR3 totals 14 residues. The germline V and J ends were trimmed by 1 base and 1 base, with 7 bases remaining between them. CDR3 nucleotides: TGCGCCAGCAGCCAAGGAGACGGCCAAGAGACCCAGTACTTC. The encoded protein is CASSQGDGQETQYF.

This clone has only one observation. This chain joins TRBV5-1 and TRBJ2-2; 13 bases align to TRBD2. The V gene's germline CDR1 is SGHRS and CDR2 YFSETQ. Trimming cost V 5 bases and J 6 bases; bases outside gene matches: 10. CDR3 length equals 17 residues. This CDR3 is CASRPGLAGVLAGELFF. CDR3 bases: TGCGCCAGCAGACCCGGACTAGCGGGAGTCTTGGCCGGGGAGCTGTTTTTT.

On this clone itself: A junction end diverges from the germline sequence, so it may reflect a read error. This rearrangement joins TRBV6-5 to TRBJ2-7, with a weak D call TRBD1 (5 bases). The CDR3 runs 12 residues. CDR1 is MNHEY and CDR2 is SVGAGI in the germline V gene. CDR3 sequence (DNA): TGTGCCAGCAGTAAACCAGCCGGACATCGGGTCTTC. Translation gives CASSKPAGHRVF.

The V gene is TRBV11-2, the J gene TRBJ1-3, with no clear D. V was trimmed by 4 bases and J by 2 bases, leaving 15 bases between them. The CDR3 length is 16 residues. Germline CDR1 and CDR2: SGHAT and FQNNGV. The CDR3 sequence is CASSSVRGRAGNTIYF. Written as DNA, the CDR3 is TGTGCCAGCAGCTCCGTGCGTGGGAGGGCTGGAAACACCATATATTTT.

This CDR3 reads CASKNNTGTVNTEAFF. As DNA, the CDR3 is TGTGCCAGCAAAAACAATACCGGGACAGTGAACACTGAAGCTTTCTTT. J is TRBJ1-1 and V is TRBV28; TRBD1 aligns across 7 bases. Per germline, CDR1 MDHEN and CDR2 SYDVKM. The CDR3 has 16 residues. J gave up 0 bases and V 7 bases, and 11 bases lay outside the gene matches.

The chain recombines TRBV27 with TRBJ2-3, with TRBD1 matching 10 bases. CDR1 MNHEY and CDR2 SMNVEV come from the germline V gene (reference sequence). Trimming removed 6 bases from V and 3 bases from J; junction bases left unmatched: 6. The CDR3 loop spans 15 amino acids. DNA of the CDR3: TGTGCCAGCAGACCGACAGGGGGCCGTACAGATACGCAGTATTTT. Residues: CASRPTGGRTDTQYF.

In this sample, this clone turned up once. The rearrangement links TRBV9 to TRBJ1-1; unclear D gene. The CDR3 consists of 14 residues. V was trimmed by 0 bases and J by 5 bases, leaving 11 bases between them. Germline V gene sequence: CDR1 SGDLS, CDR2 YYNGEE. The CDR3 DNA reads TGTGCCAGCAGCGTAGTCCCCAGATGGACTGAAGCTTTCTTT. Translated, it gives CASSVVPRWTEAFF.

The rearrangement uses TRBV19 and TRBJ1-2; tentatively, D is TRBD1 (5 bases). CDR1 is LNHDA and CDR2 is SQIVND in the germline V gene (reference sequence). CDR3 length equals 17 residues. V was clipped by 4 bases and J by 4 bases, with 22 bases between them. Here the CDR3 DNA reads TGTGCCAGTAGTACACCCTTAGGAGGGGAGGCCCCCTATGGCTACACCTTC. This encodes CASSTPLGGEAPYGYTF.

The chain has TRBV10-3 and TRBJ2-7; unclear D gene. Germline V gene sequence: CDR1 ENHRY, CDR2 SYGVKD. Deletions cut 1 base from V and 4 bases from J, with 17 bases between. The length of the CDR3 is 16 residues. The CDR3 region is CAISEFLDLGAYEQYF. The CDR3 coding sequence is TGTGCCATCAGTGAGTTCCTAGACCTGGGCGCGTACGAGCAGTACTTC.

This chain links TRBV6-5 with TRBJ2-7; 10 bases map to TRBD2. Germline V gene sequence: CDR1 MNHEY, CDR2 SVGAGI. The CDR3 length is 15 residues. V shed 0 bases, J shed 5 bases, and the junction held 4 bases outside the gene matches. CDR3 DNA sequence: TGTGCCAGCAGTTACTCACTAGCGGGACGGGACGAGCAGTACTTC. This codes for CASSYSLAGRDEQYF.

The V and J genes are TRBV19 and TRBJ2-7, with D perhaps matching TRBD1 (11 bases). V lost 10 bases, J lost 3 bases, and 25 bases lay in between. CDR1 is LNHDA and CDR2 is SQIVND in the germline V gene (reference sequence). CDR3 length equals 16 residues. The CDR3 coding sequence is TGTGCCACAGCGGACAGGGGGCGGACTAGCGGCTACGAGCAGTACTTC. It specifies CATADRGRTSGYEQYF.

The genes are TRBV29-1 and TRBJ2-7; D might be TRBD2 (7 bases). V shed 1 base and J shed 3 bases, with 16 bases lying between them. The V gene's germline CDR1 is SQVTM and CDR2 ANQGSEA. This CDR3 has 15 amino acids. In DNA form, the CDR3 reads TGCAGCGTTGAAGTTCGGGGGGCACTTCGCTACGAGCAGTACTTC. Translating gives CSVEVRGALRYEQYF.

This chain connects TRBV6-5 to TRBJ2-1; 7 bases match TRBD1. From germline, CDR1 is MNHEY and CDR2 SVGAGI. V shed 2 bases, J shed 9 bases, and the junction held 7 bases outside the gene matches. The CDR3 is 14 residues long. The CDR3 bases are TGTGCCAGCAGTTACGGGACAGAGGATTTTGAGCAGTTCTTC. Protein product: CASSYGTEDFEQFF.

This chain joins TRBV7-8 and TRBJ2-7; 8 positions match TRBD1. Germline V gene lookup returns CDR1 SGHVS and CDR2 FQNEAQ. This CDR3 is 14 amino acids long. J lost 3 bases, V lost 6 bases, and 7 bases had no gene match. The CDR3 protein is CASSPGTGDYEQYF. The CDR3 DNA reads TGTGCCAGCAGTCCCGGGACAGGAGACTACGAGCAGTACTTC.

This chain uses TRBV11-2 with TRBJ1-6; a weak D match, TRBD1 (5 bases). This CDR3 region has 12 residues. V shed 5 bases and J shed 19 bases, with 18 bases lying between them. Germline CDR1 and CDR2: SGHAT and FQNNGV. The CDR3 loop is CASSQTGQGAHF. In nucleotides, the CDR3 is TGTGCCAGCAGCCAGACTGGACAAGGTGCTCACTTT. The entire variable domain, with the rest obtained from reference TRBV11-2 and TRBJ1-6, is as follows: EAGVAQSPRYKIIEKRQSVAFWCNPISGHATLYWYQQILGQGPKLLIQFQNNGVVDDSQLPKDRFSAERLKGVDSTLKIQPAKLEDSAVYLCASSQTGQGAHFGNGTRLTVT.

The CDR3 here is CASSPGPENIQYF. CDR3 nucleotides: TGCGCCAGCAGCCCGGGACCCGAAAACATTCAGTACTTC. The V gene is TRBV4-1, the J gene TRBJ2-4; D is possibly TRBD1 or TRBD2 (5 bases each). V was pared by 4 bases and J by 5 bases, with 9 bases between. The length of the CDR3 is 13 residues. Per the germline V gene, CDR1 is MGHRA and CDR2 is YSYEKL.

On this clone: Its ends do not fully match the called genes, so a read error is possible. CDR3 DNA: TGTGCCAGCAGCTTGCAGGTCGGGGGCAAACAGCCCCAGCATTTT. It yields the protein CASSLQVGGKQPQHF. The chain couples TRBV5-8 to TRBJ1-5; maybe TRBD1 (6 bases). CDR3 length: 15 residues. CDR1 is SGHTS, CDR2 YDEGEE, per germline.

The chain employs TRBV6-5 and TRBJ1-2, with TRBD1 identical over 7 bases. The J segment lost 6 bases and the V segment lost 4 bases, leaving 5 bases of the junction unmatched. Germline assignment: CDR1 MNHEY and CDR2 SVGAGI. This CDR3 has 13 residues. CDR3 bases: TGTGCCAGCAGTTTCCGACAGGGCCATGGCTACACCTTC. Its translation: CASSFRQGHGYTF.